The rows below give T cell receptor beta chains drawn from one sample of a study of blood T cell repertoires in COVID-19. Method: immunoSEQ multiplex PCR; TCRdb's copy keeps in-frame clones and lacks some. The data show 95,000 to 150,000 clones, 65% to 85% seen once. Sequencing was performed on PBMCs or T cells enriched from blood (not recorded which). The receptors stem from a woman in her 30s who had recovered from COVID-19. Each CDR3 is given with its conserved first and last residue. Each record gives: clone size, D gene, J gene, V gene, CDR3 DNA, CDR3 protein. The D gene is left open where the match is weak. The size field is filled for only some rows; it gives once, few, many or a size class.

- | - | TRBJ2-4 | TRBV28 | TGTGCCAGCAGTTTAGCAGCGCAAGCCAAAAACATTCAGTACTTC | CASSLAAQAKNIQYF
- | - | TRBJ1-6 | TRBV7-9 | TGTGCCAGCAGCTTACTCCCCTTGGGGAACGGGGCACCCCTCCACTTT | CASSLLPLGNGAPLHF
- | - | TRBJ2-3 | TRBV28 | TGTGCCAGCACCCCACGGGGGTCCCCCAGCACAGATACGCAGTATTTT | CASTPRGSPSTDTQYF
- | TRBD1 | TRBJ1-5 | TRBV4-3 | TGCGCCAGCAGCCAAGGAGCCGGGACAGGGGGCAATCAGCCCCAGCATTTT | CASSQGAGTGGNQPQHF
- | - | TRBJ1-6 | TRBV18 | TGTGCCAGCTCACCGCTAGGGAGCTCCTATAATTCACCCCTCCACTTT | CASSPLGSSYNSPLHF
- | TRBD1 | TRBJ2-7 | TRBV28 | TGTGCCAGCCGGACAGGGGGTAACGAGCAGTACTTC | CASRTGGNEQYF
once | TRBD1 | TRBJ1-5 | TRBV28 | TGTGCCAGCAGTCGGTGGACAGGACTCAATCAGCCCCAGCATTTT | CASSRWTGLNQPQHF
- | - | TRBJ2-7 | TRBV7-6 | TGTGCCACCCGTCCGGACGAGCAGTACTTC | CATRPDEQYF
- | - | TRBJ2-7 | TRBV4-1 | TGCGCCAGCAGCCAAGGGCCCAGCGGGTTGGGCGAGCAGTACTTC | CASSQGPSGLGEQYF
- | - | TRBJ2-1 | TRBV19 | TGTGCCAGTACCATTACCGGGCAGGGTCTCGATGAGCAGTTCTTC | CASTITGQGLDEQFF
- | TRBD2 | TRBJ2-3 | TRBV24-1 | TGTGCCACCAGTGACTTCGGGACTAGCGGGAGGGGAAGCACAGATACGCAGTATTTT | CATSDFGTSGRGSTDTQYF
- | TRBD1 | TRBJ1-3 | TRBV11-2 | TGTGCCAGCAGCTCAAACAGGGGCGGCTACTCTGGAAACACCATATATTTT | CASSSNRGGYSGNTIYF
few | - | TRBJ2-5 | TRBV14 | TGTGCCAGCAGCCTGGACTTGGGGGAGACCCAGTACTTC | CASSLDLGETQYF
- | - | TRBJ1-2 | TRBV4-2 | TGTGCCAGCCGCGTGGGGCTGGATGGCTACACCTTC | CASRVGLDGYTF
- | TRBD2 | TRBJ2-1 | TRBV4-3 | TGCGCCAGCAGCCAAGATCGGTTTAGCGGGAGGGTCAATGAGCAGTTCTTC | CASSQDRFSGRVNEQFF
- | TRBD2 | TRBJ2-7 | TRBV27 | TGTGCCAGCAGTGGTAGCGGGAGCCCTCCCTACGAGCAGTACTTC | CASSGSGSPPYEQYF
once | TRBD2 | TRBJ2-1 | TRBV6-1 | TGTGCCAGCAGTGGCGGGACTAGCGGGGCTCGAAACAATGAGCAGTTCTTC | CASSGGTSGARNNEQFF
- | - | TRBJ2-3 | TRBV6-2/TRBV6-3 | TGTGCCAGCAGTTACTCGGAAACAGGGCTAGATACGCAGTATTTT | CASSYSETGLDTQYF
- | TRBD2 | TRBJ2-1 | TRBV5-1 | TGCGCCAGCAGCTCGCGGACTAGCGGGGGCCCTTACAATGAGCAGTTCTTC | CASSSRTSGGPYNEQFF
once | TRBD1 | TRBJ2-3 | TRBV4-3 | TGCGCCAGCAGCCGGACAGGGGGCGAGCCAGATACGCAGTATTTT | CASSRTGGEPDTQYF
- | TRBD1 | TRBJ2-7 | TRBV7-2 | TGTGCCAGCAGCTCGACAGGGGACTACGAGCAGTACTTC | CASSSTGDYEQYF
once | - | TRBJ1-5 | TRBV4-3 | TGCGCCAGCAGCCAAGAAGCGGGCAAGCAGCCCCAGCATTTT | CASSQEAGKQPQHF
- | TRBD1 | TRBJ1-6 | TRBV3-1/TRBV3-2 | TGTGCCAGCAGCCAAGGAGTCCCATCAGGGACAGGGGTGTCACCCCTCCACTTT | CASSQGVPSGTGVSPLHF
once | TRBD2 | TRBJ2-1 | TRBV7-6 | TGTGCCAGCAGCGCCCTAGCGGGGATCAATGAGCAGTTCTTC | CASSALAGINEQFF
- | TRBD2 | TRBJ2-1 | TRBV18 | TGTGCCAGCTCACCACTAGCGGGGCTGTACAATGAGCAGTTCTTC | CASSPLAGLYNEQFF
- | - | TRBJ1-1 | TRBV7-3 | TGTGCCAGCTCCCTCTACAGCAACACTGAAGCTTTCTTT | CASSLYSNTEAFF
- | - | TRBJ1-5 | TRBV28 | TGTGCCAGCGATTTGAGTTATAGCAATCAGCCCCAGCATTTT | CASDLSYSNQPQHF
- | - | TRBJ2-1 | TRBV2 | TGTGCCAGCGATTCTCAGGGGCTCGGGCGTGAGCAGTTCTTC | CASDSQGLGREQFF
- | - | TRBJ1-1 | TRBV7-8 | TGTGCCAGCAGCTTCCTCCCCGCCGGACAGAACACTGAAGCTTTCTTT | CASSFLPAGQNTEAFF
- | TRBD1 | TRBJ2-3 | TRBV4-1 | TGCGCCAGCAGGTCTTACAGGGGAGGCACAGATACGCAGTATTTT | CASRSYRGGTDTQYF
- | - | TRBJ2-1 | TRBV28 | TGTGCCAGCAGTCCACAGGGAAGGAACTTTATTAGATCCTTTAACAATGAGCAGTTCTTC | CASSPQGRNFIRSFNNEQFF
- | - | TRBJ1-1 | TRBV21-1 | TGTGCCAGCAGCACGCAAAGCGAACAGGGTCCGGACACTGAAGCTTTCTTT | CASSTQSEQGPDTEAFF
- | - | TRBJ2-3 | TRBV7-9 | TGTGCCAGCAGCTTAGAGACTGACGATAGGAGGGGCACAGATACGCAGTATTTT | CASSLETDDRRGTDTQYF
- | TRBD2 | TRBJ2-3 | TRBV4-3 | TGCGCCAGCAGCCAAACGGGGGGATTTGGGAGCACAGATACGCAGTATTTT | CASSQTGGFGSTDTQYF
few | - | TRBJ1-1 | TRBV28 | TGTGCCAGCAAGCTGTGGACAACTAAGAACACTGAAGCTTTCTTT | CASKLWTTKNTEAFF
- | TRBD1 | TRBJ1-5 | TRBV30 | TGTGCCTGGAGTGTAGGGGGCTCGGAGCCCCAGCATTTT | CAWSVGGSEPQHF
- | TRBD1 | TRBJ1-6 | TRBV7-8 | TGTGCCAGCAGCATCGACAGGGGGCGATCACCCCTCCACTTT | CASSIDRGRSPLHF
- | - | TRBJ1-2 | TRBV5-1 | TGCGCCAGCAGCTTGGCAGTAACCTCTAACTATGGCTACACCTTC | CASSLAVTSNYGYTF
- | - | TRBJ2-7 | TRBV5-1 | TGCGCCAGCAGGGTCTGGCCGGGGACTGGCGAGCAGTACTTC | CASRVWPGTGEQYF
- | - | TRBJ1-1 | TRBV5-1 | TGCGCCAGCAGACCGTGGACAGCGAACACTGAAGCTTTCTTT | CASRPWTANTEAFF
- | - | TRBJ1-1 | TRBV4-3 | TGCGCCAGCAGCCAAGACCCCCAGGGCTACACTGAAGCTTTCTTT | CASSQDPQGYTEAFF
- | - | TRBJ1-3 | TRBV4-3 | TGCGCCAGCAGCCCACAGGGAAACACCATATATTTT | CASSPQGNTIYF
- | TRBD2 | TRBJ2-3 | TRBV28 | TGTGCCAGCAGTCCCGGTTGGGTTTGGGAGCAGCGGGAGTCACCCGATAGCACAGATACGCAGTATTTT | CASSPGWVWEQRESPDSTDTQYF
once | TRBD2 | TRBJ2-1 | TRBV2 | TGTGCCAGCAGCAGACTAGCGGGCTACAATGAGCAGTTCTTC | CASSRLAGYNEQFF
few | - | TRBJ1-6 | TRBV5-1 | TGCGCCAGCAGCTTGGAAGGGGATAATAATTCACCCCTCCACTTT | CASSLEGDNNSPLHF
- | - | TRBJ2-7 | TRBV23-1 | TGCGCCAGCAGTCATTTTCGGTTCTACGAGCAGTACTTC | CASSHFRFYEQYF
- | TRBD1 | TRBJ1-5 | TRBV10-3 | TGTGCCTCCAACGAAGCGGGACAGGGGGAGCCCCAGCATTTT | CASNEAGQGEPQHF
many | TRBD2 | TRBJ2-2 | TRBV4-3 | TGCGCCAGCAGCCACCGGACTAGCGGGAGGGCCGGGGAGCTGTTTTTT | CASSHRTSGRAGELFF
- | - | TRBJ1-6 | TRBV4-1 | TGCGCCAGCAGCCAAGGGTCACAGGGTGAAGGTAATTCACCCCTCCACTTT | CASSQGSQGEGNSPLHF
once | TRBD2 | TRBJ2-7 | TRBV5-1 | TGCGCCAGCGTACGGGGGGACGGAGACTCCTACGAGCAGTACTTC | CASVRGDGDSYEQYF
- | TRBD2 | TRBJ2-6 | TRBV2 | TGTGCCAGCCAAACGGGGGGAGGAAGGGGCTCTGGGGCCAACGTCCTGACTTTC | CASQTGGGRGSGANVLTF
- | - | TRBJ1-1 | TRBV3-1/TRBV3-2 | TGTGCCAGCAGCCAGAATACAGGGAACACTGAAGCTTTCTTT | CASSQNTGNTEAFF
- | TRBD2 | TRBJ2-3 | TRBV30 | TGTGCCTGGAGCCGCGGGGGGGGCACAGATACGCAGTATTTT | CAWSRGGGTDTQYF
few | TRBD2 | TRBJ2-7 | TRBV5-4 | TGTGCCAGCACCTCGGGGGTAGCGGGTGGGGAGCAGTACTTC | CASTSGVAGGEQYF
- | - | TRBJ1-4 | TRBV27 | TGTGCCAGCGGGGGGGCCGGAGAAAAACTGTTTTTT | CASGGAGEKLFF
few | TRBD2 | TRBJ2-2 | TRBV5-1 | TGCGCCAGCAGCTTTAGCGGGAGGGCCGACGGGGAGCTGTTTTTT | CASSFSGRADGELFF
- | TRBD2 | TRBJ2-2 | TRBV30 | TGTGCCTGGAGTGTATTCGGCGGGAGACTGCTAGACCCTTCGGGGTCGTTGGGCGGGGAGCTGTTTTTT | CAWSVFGGRLLDPSGSLGGELFF
few | TRBD2 | TRBJ2-1 | TRBV3-1/TRBV3-2 | TGTGCCAGCAGCCAAGATGTTCGACTAGCGGGAGTTAATGAGCAGTTCTTC | CASSQDVRLAGVNEQFF
- | - | TRBJ2-1 | TRBV3-1/TRBV3-2 | TGTGCCAGCAGCCCCCAGGTGTACAATGAGCAGTTCTTC | CASSPQVYNEQFF
- | - | TRBJ1-2 | TRBV4-2 | TGTGCCAGCAGCCAAGACGGCAGGTCATCGAGTGTCTACACCTTC | CASSQDGRSSSVYTF